This T cell receptor (beta chain) came from a study of blood T cell repertoires in COVID-19. Germline V gene data show CDR1 as SEHNR and CDR2 as FQNEAQ (reference sequence). The CDR3 consists of 14 residues. Worth noting for this clone: The junction shows a germline mismatch at one end, possibly a read error.

TCRdb's table, derived via immunoSEQ multiplex PCR, lists solely in-frame clones and lacks some. In the table there are roughly 200,000 clones, roughly nine tenths of which are singletons. V is TRBV7-9 and J is TRBJ2-5, with 8 bases fitting TRBD1. The sample was peripheral blood. This sequence originates from a man aged 70 or older with acute or convalescent COVID-19. The CDR3 DNA follows: TGTGCCAGCAGCATAGCTGGACAGGGAGAGACCCAGTACTTC. Translated, it gives CASSIAGQGETQYF.